This T cell receptor (beta chain) derives from a study of regulatory T cells in long-lasting Graves disease. Arm-PCR of CDR3 regions and iRepertoire HTBI primers were used to build TCR beta libraries. TCRdb used MiXCR to reprocess the multiplex PCR reads, holding one entry per CDR3 protein. The sample records 400,000 to 550,000 distinct CDR3 sequences, 15% being singletons. The ends were cut back, 0 bases at V and 8 bases at J, with 12 bases in the middle. Germline CDR1 SGDLS, CDR2 YYNGEE. The CDR3 length is 14 residues. The time point is: newly diagnosed GD, antithyroid drugs for less than 3 months. Scientists built the TCR library using RNA that was extracted from PBMCs. This clonotype was seen more than once but under ten times. These data also featured in a second study, about T cells in Graves' hyperthyroidism and ophthalmopathy.

V usage is TRBV9 and J usage is TRBJ2-1; D may be TRBD1 or TRBD2 (5 bases each). The sequence was obtained from a woman aged 30 to 39 with Graves disease. The sequencing used peripheral blood mononuclear cells (PBMCs), collected at new diagnosis, from a patient treated with antithyroid drugs. CDR3 in amino acids: CASSVGTRGDEQFF. In DNA form, the CDR3 reads TGTGCCAGCAGCGTAGGAACTAGGGGTGATGAGCAGTTCTTC. The whole variable domain, remainder taken from reference TRBV9 and TRBJ2-1, is DSGVTQTPKHLITATGQRVTLRCSPRSGDLSVYWYQQSLDQGLQFLIQYYNGEERAKGNILERFSAQQFPDLHSELNLSSLELGDSALYFCASSVGTRGDEQFFGPGTRLTVL.